One and the same sample provided the 18 T cell receptor beta chains below, sequenced in a study of blood T cell repertoires in COVID-19. Repertoires were generated with immunoSEQ multiplex PCR, while TCRdb's copy carries only in-frame clones and drops some. The sample includes 65,000 to 85,000 clones, 79% seen only once; the top ten take approximately 5%. The sequencing input was peripheral blood. These receptors were collected from a woman at least 80 years old with active or convalescent COVID-19.

This chain connects TRBV29-1 to TRBJ2-2; no clear D. V shed 0 bases and J shed 2 bases, with 7 bases lying between them. The CDR3 loop spans 14 amino acids. Germline CDR1 reads SQVTM; CDR2 reads ANQGSEA. DNA of the CDR3: TGCAGCGTTGAAGATTGGCCAAACACCGGGGAGCTGTTTTTT. It yields the protein CSVEDWPNTGELFF.

This clone was counted a few times. The chain is built from TRBV2 and TRBJ2-7; D is unclear. Trimming pared 6 bases from V and 3 bases from J, leaving 12 bases between. The length of the CDR3 is 13 residues. Germline assignment: CDR1 SNHLY and CDR2 FYNNEI. The chain's CDR3 is CASRKSAGYEQYF. CDR3 nucleotide sequence: TGTGCCAGCAGGAAGTCCGCAGGCTACGAGCAGTACTTC.

The rearrangement uses TRBV6-5 and TRBJ2-7; TRBD1 agrees at 10 bases. V trimming: 6 bases; J trimming: 3 bases; junction bases outside the gene matches: 8. The CDR3 is 15 residues long. Germline V gene data show CDR1 as MNHEY and CDR2 as SVGAGI. CDR3 DNA: TGTGCCAGCAGGGAGGGACAGGGGAATAACTACGAGCAGTACTTC. This sequence encodes CASREGQGNNYEQYF.

This clone was seen once. The CDR3 coding sequence is TGCGCCAGCAGCCAAGAATGGACTAGCGGAGACATCTACAATGAGCAGTTCTTC. As protein: CASSQEWTSGDIYNEQFF. The chain employs TRBV4-3 and TRBJ2-1, with 10 bases aligning to TRBD2. The trim removed 0 bases at V and 3 bases at J, leaving 8 bases unmatched. This CDR3 has 18 amino acids. Germline V lookup: CDR1 LGHNA, CDR2 YSLEER.

V gene TRBV10-3 combines with J gene TRBJ2-7; 7 bases are a match to TRBD2. CDR3 length: 15 residues. J was trimmed by 3 bases and V by 2 bases; bases with no gene match: 7. Per the germline V gene, CDR1 is ENHRY and CDR2 is SYGVKD. The CDR3 reads CAISESGAESYEQYF. As DNA, the CDR3 is TGTGCCATCAGTGAGAGCGGGGCCGAAAGCTACGAGCAGTACTTC.

The chain couples TRBV15 to TRBJ2-7; D possibly corresponds to TRBD2 (5 bases). This CDR3 region has 13 residues. Trimming shortened V by 3 bases and J by 3 bases, and 9 bases separated the two germline ends. In germline, CDR1 is LNHNV, CDR2 YYDKDF (reference sequence). This CDR3 is CATSSILDYEQYF. The CDR3 coding sequence is TGTGCCACCAGCAGTATACTAGACTACGAGCAGTACTTC.

The gene calls are TRBV19 and TRBJ2-1; 9 positions agree with TRBD2. Per the germline V gene, CDR1 is LNHDA and CDR2 is SQIVND (reference sequence). After removal of 3 bases from V and 2 bases from J, the junction contained 8 bases not matched to a gene. CDR3 length: 17 residues. As DNA, the CDR3 is TGTGCCAGTAGTATTACGCGGGGGGGGATAACCTACAATGAGCAGTTCTTC. The encoded protein is CASSITRGGITYNEQFF.

The rearrangement joins TRBV6-2 or TRBV6-3 to TRBJ2-1; 10 bases fit TRBD2. Germline assignment: CDR1 MNHEY and CDR2 SVGEGT. This CDR3 is 17 amino acids long. After removal of 0 bases from V and 4 bases from J, the junction contained 6 bases not matched to a gene. CDR3 sequence (DNA): TGTGCCAGCAGTTACTCCTCTAGCGGGAGTTGGTACAATGAGCAGTTCTTC. This translates into CASSYSSSGSWYNEQFF.

This clone occurred a few times. The chain combines TRBV10-3 with TRBJ1-1; TRBD1 agrees at 10 bases. V shed 0 bases, J shed 6 bases, and the junction held 16 bases outside the gene matches. Germline V gives CDR1 ENHRY, CDR2 SYGVKD. The CDR3 sequence is 19 residues long. CDR3 nucleotides: TGTGCCATCAGTGAGTCGAAGTTGGTATGGGACAGGGGTAAGGCTGAAGCTTTCTTT. The encoded protein is CAISESKLVWDRGKAEAFF.

The V call is TRBV15, the J call TRBJ2-7; D is uncertain. Germline CDR1 LNHNV, CDR2 YYDKDF (reference sequence). The V end was cut by 5 bases, the J end by 0 bases, with 11 bases between. This CDR3 is 14 amino acids long. The DNA for the CDR3 is TGTGCCACCAGCGCGGCCAAAAGCTCCTACGAGCAGTACTTC. Protein sequence: CATSAAKSSYEQYF.

This clone has only one observation. The chain recombines TRBV4-3 with TRBJ2-7; a weak D match, TRBD2 (5 bases). The ends were cut back, 4 bases at V and 0 bases at J, with 13 bases in the middle. The CDR3 sequence is 15 residues long. Germline V gene lookup returns CDR1 LGHNA and CDR2 YSLEER. DNA of the CDR3: TGCGCCAGCAGCCCCAACCCGGGAATCTCCTACGAGCAGTACTTC. Translation gives CASSPNPGISYEQYF.

This chain uses TRBV10-2 with TRBJ2-7, with 7 nucleotides matching TRBD2. Germline-derived CDR1 and CDR2 are WSHSY and SAAADI. This CDR3 is 13 amino acids long. The junction had 11 bases not matched to a gene; V was cut back by 10 bases and J by 5 bases. CDR3 region: CATTGTTPHEQYF. In DNA, the CDR3 is TGCGCCACAACCGGGACTACCCCCCACGAGCAGTACTTC.

In nucleotides, the CDR3 is TGCGCCAGCAGCTTTACCCTGGGACTAGCGGGATACGAGCAGTACTTC. This codes for CASSFTLGLAGYEQYF. The chain uses TRBV5-1 and TRBJ2-7; TRBD2 matches at 13 bases. There are 16 residues in the CDR3. V shed 2 bases and J 4 bases; nucleotides not matched to a gene: 6. CDR1 and CDR2 (germline): SGHRS, YFSETQ.

This clone was seen only a few times. The genes are TRBV7-2 and TRBJ2-2, with D unresolved. Germline V CDR1 and CDR2: SGHTA, FQGNSA. This CDR3 is 15 amino acids long. Trimming removed 5 bases at V and 1 base at J, with 11 bases between. CDR3 sequence: CASSAALVNTGELFF. The CDR3 region has the DNA TGTGCCAGCAGCGCTGCCCTAGTGAACACCGGGGAGCTGTTTTTT. Full variable domain (remainder filled in from reference TRBV7-2 and TRBJ2-2): GAGVSQSPSNKVTEKGKDVELRCDPISGHTALYWYRQSLGQGLEFLIYFQGNSAPDKSGLPSDRFSAERTGGSVSTLTIQRTQQEDSAVYLCASSAALVNTGELFFGEGSRLTVL.

V and J are TRBV14 and TRBJ2-3, with D possibly TRBD1 on 5 matching bases. CDR3 size: 16 residues. The germline CDR1 and CDR2 sequences are SGHDN and FVKESK. V was cut by 1 base and J by 4 bases, with 15 bases left in between. CDR3 protein: CASSQVQGTSADTQYF. DNA for the CDR3: TGTGCCAGCAGCCAAGTCCAGGGCACGTCCGCAGATACGCAGTATTTT.

In its sample, this clone was seen once. The rearrangement links TRBV6-2 or TRBV6-3 to TRBJ1-2; unclear D gene. Germline V gives CDR1 MNHEY, CDR2 SVGEGT. V was cut by 2 bases and J by 5 bases, with 15 bases left in between. The length of the CDR3 is 15 residues. For the CDR3, the DNA is TGTGCCAGCAGTTACCTGGCCGACTGGCGTTATGGCTACACCTTC. Translating it yields CASSYLADWRYGYTF.

V gene TRBV18 combines with J gene TRBJ2-1, with 7 bases lining up with TRBD2. Germline lookup yields CDR1 KGHSH and CDR2 LQKENI. The CDR3 sequence is 15 residues long. The ends lost 5 bases at V and 1 base at J; junction bases unmatched: 5. The CDR3 DNA follows: TGTGCCAGCTCAGTCAGCGGGGTTTCCTACAATGAGCAGTTCTTC. Translated: CASSVSGVSYNEQFF.

This chain joins TRBV10-3 and TRBJ2-5; the match to TRBD1 covers 10 bases. V lost 2 bases to trimming and J lost 7 bases; unmatched junction nucleotides: 4. This CDR3 is 14 amino acids long. Germline V gene lookup returns CDR1 ENHRY and CDR2 SYGVKD. This CDR3 is CAISEEGDRGTQYF. CDR3 bases: TGTGCCATCAGTGAGGAGGGGGACAGGGGGACCCAGTACTTC.